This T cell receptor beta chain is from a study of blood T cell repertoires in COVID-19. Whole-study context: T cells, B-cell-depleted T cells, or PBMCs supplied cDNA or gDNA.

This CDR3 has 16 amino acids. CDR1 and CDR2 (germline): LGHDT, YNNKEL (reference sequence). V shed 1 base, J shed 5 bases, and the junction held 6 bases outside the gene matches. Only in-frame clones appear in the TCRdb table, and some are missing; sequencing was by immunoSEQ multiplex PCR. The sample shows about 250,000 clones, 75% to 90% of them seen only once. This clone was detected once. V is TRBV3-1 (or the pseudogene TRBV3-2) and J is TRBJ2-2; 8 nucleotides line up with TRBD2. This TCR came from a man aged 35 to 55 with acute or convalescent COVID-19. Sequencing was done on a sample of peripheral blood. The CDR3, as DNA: TGTGCCAGCAGCCAAGGCACAGCGGGAGTAACCGGGGAGCTGTTTTTT. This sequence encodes CASSQGTAGVTGELFF.